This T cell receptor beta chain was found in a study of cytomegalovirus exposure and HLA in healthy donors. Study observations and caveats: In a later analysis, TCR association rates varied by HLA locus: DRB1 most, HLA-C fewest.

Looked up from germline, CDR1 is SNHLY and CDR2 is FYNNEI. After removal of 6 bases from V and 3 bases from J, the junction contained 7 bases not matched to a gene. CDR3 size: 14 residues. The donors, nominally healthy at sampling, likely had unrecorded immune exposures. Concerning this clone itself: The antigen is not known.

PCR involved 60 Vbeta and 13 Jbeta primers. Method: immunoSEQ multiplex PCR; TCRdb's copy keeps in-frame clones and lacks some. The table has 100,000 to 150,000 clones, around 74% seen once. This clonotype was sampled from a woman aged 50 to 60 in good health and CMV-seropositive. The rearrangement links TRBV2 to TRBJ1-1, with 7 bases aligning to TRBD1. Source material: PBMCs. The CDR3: CASRRDSEYTEAFF. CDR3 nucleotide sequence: TGTGCCAGCAGACGGGACAGCGAGTACACTGAAGCTTTCTTT.